This T cell receptor (beta chain) derives from a study of tumor and adjacent non-tumor tissue in lung cancer. Study-level results: Patients with more diverse tumor TCRs had worse survival. Tumor repertoires had a smaller top 100 clone share than normal lung.

The CDR3 runs 13 residues. Germline V lookup: CDR1 SGHAT, CDR2 FQNNGV. Trimming took 6 bases from V and 7 from J, leaving 12 bases between them. The template was RNA from unsorted bulk tissue. The normal lung tissue was taken more than 3 cm from the tumor edge. The library came from three nested PCR rounds adapted from ARM-PCR protocols. Using its own MiXCR run on the multiplex PCR reads, TCRdb lists one record per CDR3 protein. The sample comprises 50,000 to 60,000 distinct CDR3 sequences, 74% of which are singletons, and 23% rests with the top ten. Details on this clonotype: Its antigen is as yet unknown.

The V call is TRBV11-2, the J call TRBJ2-2; no reliable D call. Sequencing used distant non-tumor lung tissue. The TCR sequence derives from a woman in her fifties or sixties with non-small cell lung cancer. CDR3 loop: CASRLFQIGELFF. The CDR3 region has the DNA TGTGCCAGCAGACTTTTCCAGATCGGGGAGCTGTTTTTT.